This T cell receptor beta chain originates from a study of T cell responses to AZD1222 COVID-19 vaccine. The CDR3 runs to 18 residues. Germline lookup yields CDR1 SGDLS and CDR2 YYNGEE. Losses at the gene ends were 3 bases for V and 2 bases for J; bases not matched to a gene: 11. General observations from the study: Compared with day 0, the breadth and depth of the Spike-specific TCR repertoire rose significantly after two doses of AZD1222.

Clones were sequenced by immunoSEQ multiplex PCR, and TCRdb holds only the in-frame ones, with some missing. The sample lists approximately 140,000 clones; about 90% were seen once. With regard to this clone: Its cognate antigen is unknown.

The chain couples TRBV9 to TRBJ2-5; 12 bases are a match to TRBD2. The origin of this receptor is an adult who received the MenACWY meningococcal vaccine as a control. The source was peripheral blood, collected 28 days after the second dose of the MenACWY control vaccine. The CDR3 here is CASSDGRLAGVLQETQYF. CDR3 bases: TGTGCCAGCAGCGACGGGCGACTAGCGGGAGTGCTTCAAGAGACCCAGTACTTC.